This entry describes one T cell receptor (beta chain). Germline CDR1 and CDR2: WSHSY and SAAADI. V was clipped by 9 bases and J by 1 base; unmatched bases: 7. The CDR3 spans 14 residues. The data originate from a study of blood T cell repertoires in COVID-19. Authors' data handling: Nucleated cell counts were estimated from reference gene primer amplification. Profiled with immunoSEQ multiplex PCR; TCRdb holds only in-frame clones, not every one. That table gives V, J and clone size, and the DNA gave D and trimming. The table lists 150,000 to 200,000 clones, over 80% of them singletons. Source material: peripheral blood. This rearrangement joins TRBV10-2 to TRBJ2-7; 9 nucleotides match TRBD1. The source of this sequence is a woman aged 80 or older with active or convalescent COVID-19. CDR3 nucleotides: TGCGCCAGTTCGTCGGGACAGGGATCCTACGAGCAGTACTTC. It codes for CASSSGQGSYEQYF.